Shown below are 9 T cell receptor beta chains from a single sample sequenced in a study of shared clonotypes between healthy human individuals. This table comes from immunoSEQ multiplex PCR, and its TCRdb copy is limited to in-frame clones, with some not included. This table holds a few million clones, 95% found once. The sample taken for sequencing was naive CD4+ T cells sorted from blood. Subset here: CD45RA+ positively selected. The receptors derive from a man aged 18-30 years in good health.

The CDR3 is CAWSPGRYDSPLHF. The CDR3 coding sequence is TGTGCCTGGAGTCCAGGGAGGTACGATTCACCCCTCCACTTT. This chain links TRBV30 with TRBJ1-6, with D perhaps TRBD1 (5 bases). The V and J ends lost 2 bases and 8 bases respectively, with 13 bases between them. Germline CDR1 GTSNPN, CDR2 SVGIG (reference sequence). The CDR3 has 14 amino acids.

The chain links TRBV5-5 to TRBJ1-4; 7 nucleotides agree with TRBD1. The junction had 9 bases not matched to a gene; V was cut back by 5 bases and J by 5 bases. The CDR3 is made up of 15 amino acids. Per the germline V gene, CDR1 is SGHKS and CDR2 is YYEKEE (reference sequence). The CDR3 is CASREQTGINEKLFF. In DNA, the CDR3 is TGTGCCAGCAGGGAACAGACAGGGATAAATGAAAAACTGTTTTTT.

The V call is TRBV2, the J call TRBJ2-5, with D possibly TRBD1 on 5 matching bases. Trimming pared 4 bases from V and 5 bases from J, leaving 14 bases between. The CDR3 runs 14 residues. Germline CDR1 and CDR2: SNHLY and FYNNEI. CDR3 region: CASSVQGEMETQYF. The CDR3 DNA reads as TGTGCCAGCAGTGTTCAGGGCGAGATGGAGACCCAGTACTTC.

This chain uses TRBV5-4 with TRBJ1-6, with 7 nucleotides matching TRBD1. CDR1 is SGHNT and CDR2 is YYREEE in the germline V gene (reference sequence). V trimming: 3 bases; J trimming: 5 bases; junction bases outside the gene matches: 5. CDR3 size: 15 residues. CDR3 residues: CASSWTGGDNSPLHF. CDR3 nucleotide sequence: TGTGCCAGCAGCTGGACAGGTGGGGATAATTCACCCCTCCACTTT.

Turning to this clone: The CDR3 does not end in the conserved phenylalanine or tryptophan, so this is likely a read error. The limits of the CDR3 on the DNA are not certain, so only TCRdb's listed CDR3 is given. This rearrangement joins TRBV6-6 to TRBJ1-2; TRBD1 reflects the table's D call only, with no check against the DNA. Germline V gene data show CDR1 as MNHNY and CDR2 as SVGAGI (reference sequence). The CDR3 is 14 amino acids long, termini counted. CDR3 region: CASSSSSTALVLIV.

The rearrangement links TRBV5-4 to TRBJ1-6; the D is unclear. Per germline, CDR1 SGHNT and CDR2 YYREEE (reference sequence). The ends were cut back, 3 bases at V and 7 bases at J, with 5 bases in the middle. The length of the CDR3 is 12 residues. CDR3 nucleotide sequence: TGTGCCAGCAGCTCGCGGAATTCACCCCTCCACTTT. It specifies CASSSRNSPLHF.

This rearrangement joins TRBV10-3 to TRBJ2-7; D is undetermined. From germline, CDR1 is ENHRY and CDR2 SYGVKD. V was cut by 5 bases and J by 5 bases, with 10 bases left in between. This CDR3 comprises 12 residues. The CDR3 loop reads CAISTMPHEQYF. The CDR3, as DNA: TGTGCCATCAGTACCATGCCCCACGAGCAGTACTTC.

The genes are TRBV6-1 and TRBJ1-1, with D perhaps matching TRBD1 (5 bases). V was clipped by 7 bases and J by 1 base, with 13 bases between them. The CDR3 covers 14 residues. Germline V lookup: CDR1 MNHNS, CDR2 SASEGT. Here the CDR3 DNA reads TGTGCCAGCATTGGGGGGACGGGGAACACTGAAGCTTTCTTT. Its translation is CASIGGTGNTEAFF.

This chain links TRBV19 with TRBJ1-1; D is perhaps TRBD1 (6 bases). Germline V CDR1 and CDR2: LNHDA, SQIVND (reference sequence). V was clipped by 6 bases and J by 0 bases, with 17 bases between them. The CDR3 covers 16 residues. CDR3 residues: CASSNTGTHMNTEAFF. Here the CDR3 DNA reads TGTGCCAGTAGCAATACCGGGACACACATGAACACTGAAGCTTTCTTT. The full variable domain, with the rest looked up from reference TRBV19 and TRBJ1-1, is DGGITQSPKYLFRKEGQNVTLSCEQNLNHDAMYWYRQDPGQGLRLIYYSQIVNDFQKGDIAEGYSVSREKKESFPLTVTSAQKNPTAFYLCASSNTGTHMNTEAFFGQGTRLTVV.